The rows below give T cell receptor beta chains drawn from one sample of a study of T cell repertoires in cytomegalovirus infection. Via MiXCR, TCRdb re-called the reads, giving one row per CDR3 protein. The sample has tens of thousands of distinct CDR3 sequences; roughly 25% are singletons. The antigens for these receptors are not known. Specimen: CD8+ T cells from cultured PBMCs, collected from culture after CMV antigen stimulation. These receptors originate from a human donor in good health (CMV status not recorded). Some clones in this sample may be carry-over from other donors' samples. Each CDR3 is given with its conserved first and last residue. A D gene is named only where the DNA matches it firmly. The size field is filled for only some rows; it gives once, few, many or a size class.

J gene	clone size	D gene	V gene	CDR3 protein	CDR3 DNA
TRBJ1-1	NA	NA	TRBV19	CASSITQEAFF	TGTGCCAGTAGTATAACACAGGAAGCTTTCTTT
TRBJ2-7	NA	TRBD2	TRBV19	CASSIASGGNYEQYF	TGTGCCAGTAGTATAGCTAGCGGGGGAAACTACGAGCAGTACTTC
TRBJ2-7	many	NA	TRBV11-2	CASSLSQSVEQYF	TGTGCCAGCAGCTTATCCCAGAGTGTCGAGCAGTACTTC
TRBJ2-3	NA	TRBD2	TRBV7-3	CASSLIGGGSTDTQYF	TGTGCCAGCAGCTTGATCGGCGGGGGGAGCACAGATACGCAGTATTTT
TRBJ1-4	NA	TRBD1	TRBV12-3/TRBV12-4	CASTIGQGAGEKLFF	TGTGCCAGCACCATTGGACAGGGGGCAGGCGAAAAACTGTTTTTT
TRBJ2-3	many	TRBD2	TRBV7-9	CASSPSGAPGDTQYF	TGTGCCAGCAGCCCTAGCGGGGCCCCCGGAGATACGCAGTATTTT
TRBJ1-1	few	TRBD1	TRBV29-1	CSVTYRDRATEAFF	TGCAGCGTCACCTACCGGGACAGGGCCACTGAAGCTTTCTTT
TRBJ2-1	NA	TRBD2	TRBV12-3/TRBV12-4	CASSFGTSGNEQFF	TGTGCCAGCAGTTTTGGGACTAGCGGGAATGAGCAGTTCTTC
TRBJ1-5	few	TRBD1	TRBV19	CASSRGLLKGARDQPQHF	TGTGCCAGTAGTAGAGGCCTATTGAAGGGGGCCCGGGATCAGCCCCAGCATTTT
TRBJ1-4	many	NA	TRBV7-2	CASSLGGFVEKLFF	TGTGCCAGCAGCCTGGGGGGGTTCGTTGAAAAACTGTTTTTT
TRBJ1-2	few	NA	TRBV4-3	CASSQDREGVNYGYTF	TGCGCCAGCAGCCAAGATCGGGAAGGGGTTAACTATGGCTACACCTTC
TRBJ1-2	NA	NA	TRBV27	CASSSGQGLNYGYTF	TGTGCCAGCAGTTCAGGGCAGGGCCTTAACTATGGCTACACCTTC
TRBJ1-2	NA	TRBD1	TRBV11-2	CASSPGTGGYGYTF	TGTGCCAGCAGCCCCGGGACAGGGGGATATGGCTACACCTTC
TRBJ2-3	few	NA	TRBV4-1	CASSQEGRGIFMYTQYF	TGCGCCAGCAGCCAAGAGGGTAGGGGGATTTTCATGTATACGCAGTATTTT
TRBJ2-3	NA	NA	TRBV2	CASPQPSTDTQFF	TGTGCCAGCCCTCAGCCTTCCACAGATACGCAGTTTTTT
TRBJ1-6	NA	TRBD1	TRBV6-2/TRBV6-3	CASKIEGAFGSPFHF	TGTGCCAGCAAGATTGAGGGGGCATTTGGTTCACCCTTCCACTTT
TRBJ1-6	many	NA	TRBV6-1	CASSEVWGSPLHF	TGTGCCAGCAGTGAAGTCTGGGGTTCACCCCTCCACTTT
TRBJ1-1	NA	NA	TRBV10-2	CASSEGGTAFF	TGCGCCAGCAGTGAGGGCGGGACGGCTTTCTTT
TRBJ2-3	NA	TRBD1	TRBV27	CASSSTGGADTQYF	TGTGCCAGCAGTTCGACAGGGGGTGCAGATACGCAGTATTTT
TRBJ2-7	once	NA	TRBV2	CASSEFLGTDYEQYF	TGTGCCAGCAGTGAATTTTTGGGCACGGACTACGAGCAGTACTTC
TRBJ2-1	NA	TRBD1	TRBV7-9	CASSLGRGRGIQFF	TGTGCCAGCAGCTTAGGTCGGGGCAGGGGGATTCAGTTCTTC
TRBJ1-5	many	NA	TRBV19	CASLGSPGMGPREAQPQHF	TGTGCCAGTCTGGGGTCCCCGGGGATGGGCCCAAGAGAGGCTCAGCCCCAGCATTTT
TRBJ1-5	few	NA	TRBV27	CASSFEGRQPQHF	TGTGCCAGCAGTTTCGAGGGAAGGCAGCCCCAGCATTTT
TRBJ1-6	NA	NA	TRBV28	CASRKSGDLNLPPYF	TGTGCCAGCAGAAAATCCGGGGACTTGAATCTCCCCCCGTATTTT
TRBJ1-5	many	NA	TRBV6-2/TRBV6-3	CASSFSGTYQPQHF	TGTGCCAGCAGTTTCTCCGGGACTTATCAGCCCCAGCATTTT
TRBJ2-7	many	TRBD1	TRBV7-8	CASSLGGQGGDEQYF	TGTGCCAGCAGCTTAGGGGGACAGGGCGGAGACGAGCAGTACTTC
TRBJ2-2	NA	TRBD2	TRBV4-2	CASSLTSEDTGELFF	TGTGCCAGCAGCCTAACTAGCGAGGACACCGGGGAGCTGTTTTTT
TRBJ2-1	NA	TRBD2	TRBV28	CASSSPRAGGDEQFF	TGTGCCAGCAGTTCCCCCCGAGCGGGGGGGGATGAGCAGTTCTTC